These 20 T cell receptor beta chains were sequenced from one sample in a study of vaccination and CD4 T cells after COVID-19. The Oncomine TCR Beta short-read assay sequenced DNA from cultured CD4+ T cells. One entry per CDR3 protein, called by TCRdb with MiXCR from the PCR reads. The sample has some 11,000 distinct CDR3 sequences, about three quarters seen once. Their recognized antigens are unknown. Noted treatment: roughly 10-day PBMC culture with coronavirus spike peptide pools or control peptides (ViraFEST assay). Sequences were obtained from CD4+ T cells from blood, cultured in vitro. The origin of the receptors is a human donor who had recovered from COVID-19.

Concerning this clonotype itself: The junction departs from the called germline gene at one end, perhaps through a read error. The J gene is TRBJ1-6, the V gene TRBV28; D is possibly TRBD1 (6 bases). Germline lookup yields CDR1 MDHEN and CDR2 SYDVKM. The CDR3 contains 15 residues. In nucleotides, the CDR3 is TGTGCCAGCCGTTTCCCAGGAACAGGGTATTCACCCCTCCACTTT. This sequence encodes CASRFPGTGYSPLHF.

This clonotype is deemed medium-sized. The CDR3 DNA reads as TGTGCCAGCAGTCCTCGACAGGGCTTCACCGAGGGCATTCAGTACTTC. Translating it yields CASSPRQGFTEGIQYF. The J gene is TRBJ2-4, the V gene TRBV6-1; 7 bases map to TRBD1. J gave up 9 bases and V 5 bases, and 16 bases lay outside the gene matches. This CDR3 has 16 amino acids. Germline-derived CDR1 and CDR2 are MNHNS and SASEGT.

The chain combines TRBV7-2 with TRBJ2-2, with D perhaps matching TRBD1 (6 bases). CDR3 size: 18 residues. V was clipped by 2 bases and J by 2 bases, with 18 bases between them. The V gene's germline CDR1 is SGHTA and CDR2 FQGNSA. CDR3 nucleotides: TGTGCCAGCAGCTTACCCTTAAGACGACAGGCCAACACCGGGGAGCTGTTTTTT. Encoded protein: CASSLPLRRQANTGELFF.

V is TRBV19 and J is TRBJ2-7; 13 bases agree with TRBD2. Germline V gene lookup returns CDR1 LNHDA and CDR2 SQIVND (reference sequence). The CDR3 runs to 15 residues. Trimming removed 4 bases from V and 2 bases from J; junction bases left unmatched: 2. The CDR3 sequence: CASSKGLAGTYEQYF. CDR3 coding DNA: TGTGCCAGTAGTAAGGGACTAGCGGGGACCTACGAGCAGTACTTC. Full variable domain (rest looked up from reference TRBV19 and TRBJ2-7): DGGITQSPKYLFRKEGQNVTLSCEQNLNHDAMYWYRQDPGQGLRLIYYSQIVNDFQKGDIAEGYSVSREKKESFPLTVTSAQKNPTAFYLCASSKGLAGTYEQYFGPGTRLTVT.

This sequence joins TRBV28 and TRBJ1-2, with 7 bases aligning to TRBD1. This CDR3 has 18 amino acids. CDR1 and CDR2 from the germline V gene are MDHEN and SYDVKM. V was clipped by 6 bases and J by 4 bases; unmatched bases: 20. Here the CDR3 reads CASRPDRDRDTQSYGYTF. In DNA form, the CDR3 reads TGTGCCAGCAGACCCGACCGGGACAGAGACACTCAAAGCTATGGCTACACCTTC.

This chain joins TRBV19 and TRBJ2-1; a weak D match, TRBD2 (6 bases). The CDR3 is 14 amino acids. CDR1 is LNHDA, CDR2 SQIVND, per germline (reference sequence). Trimming shortened V by 3 bases and J by 9 bases, and 15 bases separated the two germline ends. The CDR3 loop is CASSIAGINSEQFF. The CDR3 DNA reads TGTGCCAGTAGTATTGCGGGAATTAATAGTGAGCAGTTCTTC.

V is TRBV19 and J is TRBJ1-5; tentatively, D is TRBD1 (5 bases). The V end was cut by 4 bases, the J end by 7 bases, with 11 bases between. The CDR3 is 13 residues long. Germline values: CDR1 LNHDA, CDR2 SQIVND (reference sequence). Here the CDR3 DNA reads TGTGCCAGTAGTACGGGGGTACGACAGCCCCAGCATTTT. Protein: CASSTGVRQPQHF.

This clonotype was observed a handful of times. The V gene is TRBV24-1, the J gene TRBJ2-5; TRBD2 agrees at 11 bases. J gave up 5 bases and V 9 bases, and 13 bases lay outside the gene matches. The germline gives CDR1 KGHDR, CDR2 SFDVKD. CDR3 size: 16 residues. CDR3 sequence reads: CATSGTSGVSRETQYF. The CDR3 nucleotides are TGTGCCACCTCGGGGACTAGCGGTGTCAGTCGCGAGACCCAGTACTTC.

This chain connects TRBV5-1 to TRBJ1-3, with TRBD1 matching over 7 bases. Unmatched junction bases numbered 6, after V lost 4 bases and J lost 2 bases. This CDR3 has 15 residues. Germline V gene lookup returns CDR1 SGHRS and CDR2 YFSETQ. The CDR3 coding sequence is TGCGCCAGCAGCCTCGAGGGGACAGCTGGAAACACCATATATTTT. Translation: CASSLEGTAGNTIYF. The full variable domain, in which reference TRBV5-1 and TRBJ1-3 provide the parts outside the CDR3, is KAGVTQTPRYLIKTRGQQVTLSCSPISGHRSVSWYQQTPGQGLQFLFEYFSETQRNKGNFPGRFSGRQFSNSRSEMNVSTLELGDSALYLCASSLEGTAGNTIYFGEGSWLTVV.

V is TRBV7-3 and J is TRBJ2-5; 8 bases fit TRBD2. The V segment lost 2 bases and the J segment 4 bases; nucleotides outside the gene matches: 3. Germline CDR1 is SGHTA and CDR2 is FQGTGA. CDR3 size: 14 residues. DNA for the CDR3: TGTGCCAGCAGCTTAGCGGGAGGTTCAGAGACCCAGTACTTC. Amino acid sequence: CASSLAGGSETQYF.

This clonotype was picked up a small number of times. The chain employs TRBV15 and TRBJ2-7, with 8 positions matching TRBD2. The CDR3 is made up of 14 amino acids. CDR1 and CDR2 (germline): LNHNV, YYDKDF (reference sequence). V lost 3 bases and J lost 2; bases outside the gene matches: 3. The CDR3 DNA follows: TGTGCCACCAGCAGTCAAGCGGGAGCCTACGAGCAGTACTTC. The encoded protein is CATSSQAGAYEQYF.

Written as DNA, the CDR3 is TGTGCCAGCAGACGGGACAGACTGACTGAAGAGACCCAGTACTTC. Its translation is CASRRDRLTEETQYF. This chain connects TRBV11-1 to TRBJ2-5; 7 positions agree with TRBD1. CDR1 is SGHAT and CDR2 is FQDESV in the germline V gene (reference sequence). CDR3 length: 15 residues. V trimming: 6 bases; J trimming: 3 bases; junction bases outside the gene matches: 10.

The chain joins TRBV20-1 to TRBJ1-4; D gene uncertain. Germline-derived CDR1 and CDR2 are DFQATT and SNEGSKA (reference sequence). CDR3 length equals 12 residues. V was shortened by 3 bases and J by 5 bases, with 7 bases between the two germline ends. Written as DNA, the CDR3 is TGCAGTGCTAGCGGTCGGAATGAAAAACTGTTTTTT. Translated, it gives CSASGRNEKLFF.

The chain is built from TRBV6-1 and TRBJ1-1, with D unresolved. The CDR3 has 13 amino acids. Per the germline V gene, CDR1 is MNHNS and CDR2 is SASEGT. V was trimmed by 1 base and J by 3 bases, leaving 6 bases between them. This CDR3 reads CASSEERDTEAFF. The CDR3 DNA sequence: TGTGCCAGCAGTGAAGAAAGGGACACTGAAGCTTTCTTT.

This clonotype was seen more than once but under ten times. The chain recombines TRBV10-3 with TRBJ2-5, with TRBD2 matching 12 bases. Per the germline V gene, CDR1 is ENHRY and CDR2 is SYGVKD. V lost 8 bases and J lost 5; bases outside the gene matches: 3. CDR3 length equals 13 residues. The CDR3 DNA reads TGTGCCATCGGTCTAGCGGGGGGGGAGACCCAGTACTTC. Translation: CAIGLAGGETQYF.

The rearrangement links TRBV7-8 to TRBJ2-5, with D possibly TRBD2 on 6 matching bases. V lost 3 bases to trimming and J lost 1 base, with 24 bases between them. Germline loops: CDR1 SGHVS, CDR2 FQNEAQ. The CDR3 runs to 19 residues. This CDR3 is CASSFRLWGSGDSQETQYF. In DNA, the CDR3 is TGTGCCAGCAGCTTCCGCCTGTGGGGTAGCGGTGACTCCCAAGAGACCCAGTACTTC.

This chain joins TRBV4-1 and TRBJ1-1, with a weak D call TRBD1 (5 bases). Trimming cost V 2 bases and J 5 bases, with 12 bases left between them. The CDR3 runs 14 residues. Looked up from germline, CDR1 is MGHRA and CDR2 is YSYEKL. This CDR3 reads CASSQWGLGTEAFF. DNA for the CDR3: TGCGCCAGCAGCCAATGGGGGTTGGGGACTGAAGCTTTCTTT.

The chain couples TRBV15 to TRBJ2-5; D is possibly TRBD1 (6 bases). CDR1 is LNHNV, CDR2 YYDKDF, per germline (reference sequence). There are 19 residues in the CDR3. Trimming removed 3 bases from V and 5 bases from J, with 28 bases in between. The CDR3 here is CATSRNRAGEPLLRETQYF. In DNA, the CDR3 is TGTGCCACCAGCAGGAACCGGGCAGGGGAACCACTCTTGCGGGAGACCCAGTACTTC.

V is TRBV6-5 and J is TRBJ2-1; 9 nucleotides match TRBD2. The J segment lost 7 bases and the V segment lost 3 bases, leaving 10 bases of the junction unmatched. Germline V lookup: CDR1 MNHEY, CDR2 SVGAGI. This CDR3 contains 16 residues. The CDR3 nucleotides read TGTGCCAGCAGTTATCGTTCGCGGGAGGGCCGGAATGAGCAGTTCTTC. Its translation is CASSYRSREGRNEQFF.

This clonotype has only a few counts. This chain connects TRBV11-1 to TRBJ1-2; TRBD1 matches 9 bases. V dropped 5 bases and J dropped 4; count of bases not matched to a gene: 8. CDR1 and CDR2 from the germline V gene are SGHAT and FQDESV (reference sequence). This CDR3 has 15 amino acids. This CDR3 is CASSPSGGQGYGYTF. The CDR3, as DNA: TGTGCCAGCAGCCCTTCGGGGGGACAGGGCTATGGCTACACCTTC.